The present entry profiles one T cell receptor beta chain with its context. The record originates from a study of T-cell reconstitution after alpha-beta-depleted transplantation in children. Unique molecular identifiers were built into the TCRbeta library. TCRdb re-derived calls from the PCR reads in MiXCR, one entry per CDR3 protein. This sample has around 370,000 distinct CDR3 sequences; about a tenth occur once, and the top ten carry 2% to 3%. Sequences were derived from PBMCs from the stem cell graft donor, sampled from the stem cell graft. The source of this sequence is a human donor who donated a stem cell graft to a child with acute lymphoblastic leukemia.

The CDR3 DNA is TGCAGCGTTGGGGATTATAGCGGGGGTGGGGGAAATGAGCAGTTCTTC. Amino acid sequence: CSVGDYSGGGGNEQFF. The chain uses TRBV29-1 and TRBJ2-1; 9 bases align to TRBD2. The CDR3 spans 16 residues. Germline CDR1 is SQVTM and CDR2 is ANQGSEA. V shed 4 bases and J 7 bases; nucleotides not matched to a gene: 14.